The 22 T cell receptor beta chains given below trace back to one sample, sequenced in a study of response to subunit inactivated influenza vaccine. TCRdb reanalysed the RT-PCR reads using MiXCR and keeps one entry per CDR3 protein. This sample carries a few hundred thousand distinct CDR3 sequences, approximately 7.2% of them seen once, and the ten largest clones take less than 15%. Specimen: PBMCs from blood, collected 23 months after vaccination. These receptors were collected from a man aged 50-75 years who received an inactivated influenza vaccine.

There are many counts of this clonotype. CDR3 nucleotide sequence: TGTGCCAGCAGTTCTACAGGCTACAATGAGCAGTTCTTC. Residues: CASSSTGYNEQFF. This chain connects TRBV28 to TRBJ2-1; a weak D match, TRBD1 (5 bases). CDR1 and CDR2 from the germline V gene are MDHEN and SYDVKM. With 4 bases removed from V and 3 bases from J, the gap between germline ends came to 7 bases. The CDR3 covers 13 residues.

The chain employs TRBV7-9 and TRBJ2-1; D possibly corresponds to TRBD2 (6 bases). Germline CDR1 is SEHNR and CDR2 is FQNEAQ (reference sequence). Trimming cost V 5 bases and J 0 bases, with 14 bases left between them. The CDR3 has 16 residues. The CDR3 sequence is CASSPAEGSSYNEQFF. Written as DNA, the CDR3 is TGTGCCAGCAGCCCAGCGGAGGGGAGCTCCTACAATGAGCAGTTCTTC.

Many counts were recorded for this clonotype. The rearrangement joins TRBV7-9 to TRBJ2-5; no reliable D call. Germline V gives CDR1 SEHNR, CDR2 FQNEAQ (reference sequence). The CDR3 is 15 residues long. The ends were cut back, 2 bases at V and 5 bases at J, with 15 bases in the middle. The DNA of the CDR3 is TGTGCCAGCAGCTTATATGCTCCACGAAAGGAGACCCAGTACTTC. Encoded protein: CASSLYAPRKETQYF.

This chain links TRBV7-9 with TRBJ1-1; 10 positions agree with TRBD1. CDR3 length: 17 residues. The germline V gene encodes CDR1 SEHNR and CDR2 FQNEAQ (reference sequence). Germline trimming cut 0 bases from V and 4 bases from J; bases unmatched to any gene: 8. The CDR3 loop reads CASSLASDRGFGTEAFF. The DNA of the CDR3 is TGTGCCAGCAGCTTAGCGTCGGACAGGGGGTTCGGCACTGAAGCTTTCTTT.

This clonotype appeared a few times. The chain is built from TRBV20-1 and TRBJ2-5; TRBD2 might be the D (6 bases). V gave up 7 bases and J gave up 2 bases, with 11 bases separating them. This CDR3 is built from 12 residues. Looked up from germline, CDR1 is DFQATT and CDR2 is SNEGSKA (reference sequence). The CDR3 is CSGSGAQETQYF. Here the CDR3 DNA reads TGCAGTGGTTCGGGAGCACAAGAGACCCAGTACTTC.

Ten or more counts support this clonotype. The chain couples TRBV12-3 or TRBV12-4 to TRBJ1-5; D uncertain. This CDR3 spans 14 amino acids. V lost 5 bases, J lost 0 bases, and 8 bases lay in between. The DNA of the CDR3 is TGTGCCAGCAGTGCGGCAGATAGCAATCAGCCCCAGCATTTT. It is translated as CASSAADSNQPQHF.

This clonotype was observed a handful of times. The genes are TRBV4-3 and TRBJ2-2; the D gene is possibly TRBD1 (5 bases). CDR1 LGHNA and CDR2 YSLEER come from the germline V gene. This CDR3 is 15 amino acids long. Trimming left V 1 base short and J 5 bases short, with 11 bases between. CDR3 nucleotides: TGCGCCAGCAGCCAAGTCCAGGGAAGGACCGGGGAGCTGTTTTTT. Protein sequence: CASSQVQGRTGELFF.

There are a few counts of this clonotype. The chain joins TRBV29-1 to TRBJ1-5; D call uncertain. CDR1 and CDR2 from the germline V gene are SQVTM and ANQGSEA. The CDR3 contains 13 residues. V was trimmed by 8 bases and J by 0 bases, leaving 11 bases between them. The CDR3 protein is CSTAENSNQPQHF. CDR3 coding DNA: TGCAGCACCGCAGAGAATAGCAATCAGCCCCAGCATTTT. The entire variable domain, with the rest obtained from reference TRBV29-1 and TRBJ1-5, is as follows: SAVISQKPSRDICQRGTSLTIQCQVDSQVTMMFWYRQQPGQSLTLIATANQGSEATYESGFVIDKFPISRPNLTFSTLTVSNMSPEDSSIYLCSTAENSNQPQHFGDGTRLSIL.

DNA for the CDR3: TGTGCCAGCAGTCCAGGACAGGTCCACGAGCAGTACTTC. It codes for CASSPGQVHEQYF. The chain employs TRBV12-3 or TRBV12-4 and TRBJ2-7; TRBD1 matches 7 bases. The length of the CDR3 is 13 residues. J was trimmed by 5 bases and V by 5 bases; bases with no gene match: 6.

The chain carries TRBV5-1 and TRBJ2-5, with TRBD2 identical over 8 bases. Germline V gene lookup returns CDR1 SGHRS and CDR2 YFSETQ. This CDR3 is built from 13 residues. V was clipped by 4 bases and J by 8 bases; unmatched bases: 7. Here the CDR3 DNA reads TGCGCCAGCAGCATGGGACTAGAAGCAACCCAGTACTTC. Translation gives CASSMGLEATQYF.

This clonotype came up a few times. V is TRBV5-1 and J is TRBJ2-1, with TRBD1 matching over 7 bases. Germline CDR1 SGHRS, CDR2 YFSETQ. The CDR3 consists of 14 residues. The J segment lost 6 bases and the V segment lost 5 bases, leaving 8 bases of the junction unmatched. CDR3 protein: CASRPGTEGNEQFF. Written as DNA, the CDR3 is TGCGCCAGCAGGCCCGGGACAGAGGGCAATGAGCAGTTCTTC. Drawing the rest from reference TRBV5-1 and TRBJ2-1, the complete variable domain is KAGVTQTPRYLIKTRGQQVTLSCSPISGHRSVSWYQQTPGQGLQFLFEYFSETQRNKGNFPGRFSGRQFSNSRSEMNVSTLELGDSALYLCASRPGTEGNEQFFGPGTRLTVL.

This chain connects TRBV10-3 to TRBJ1-6, with D possibly being TRBD1 (5 bases). CDR3 size: 14 residues. Germline CDR1 reads ENHRY; CDR2 reads SYGVKD. The V end lost 6 bases, the J end lost 7 bases, and 13 bases lay between the germline ends. This chain's CDR3 is CAIRAGRENSPLHF. In DNA, the CDR3 is TGTGCCATCAGGGCGGGACGGGAAAATTCACCCCTCCACTTT.

This clonotype has more than one count but fewer than ten. This rearrangement joins TRBV7-8 to TRBJ2-1; D remains unclear. Germline V gives CDR1 SGHVS, CDR2 FQNEAQ. The length of the CDR3 is 16 residues. V lost 0 bases to trimming and J lost 0 bases, with 9 bases between them. The CDR3 DNA follows: TGTGCCAGCAGCTTAGCGGCCCAGAGCTCCTACAATGAGCAGTTCTTC. This encodes CASSLAAQSSYNEQFF. The complete variable domain, with remaining parts taken from reference TRBV7-8 and TRBJ2-1, reads GAGVSQSPRYKVAKRGQDVALRCDPISGHVSLFWYQQALGQGPEFLTYFQNEAQLDKSGLPSDRFFAERPEGSVSTLKIQRTQQEDSAVYLCASSLAAQSSYNEQFFGPGTRLTVL.

There are a few counts of this clonotype. The chain uses TRBV20-1 and TRBJ2-1, with 10 positions matching TRBD1. CDR1 is DFQATT, CDR2 SNEGSKA, per germline (reference sequence). The V segment lost 2 bases and the J segment 1 base; nucleotides outside the gene matches: 2. This CDR3 is built from 15 residues. Here the CDR3 reads CSARRQGASYNEQFF. CDR3 in DNA: TGCAGTGCTAGACGACAGGGGGCGTCCTACAATGAGCAGTTCTTC.

The sample holds many counts of this clonotype. The genes are TRBV3-1 and TRBJ2-4, with TRBD2 matching over 14 bases. Germline CDR1 LGHDT, CDR2 YNNKEL (reference sequence). CDR3 length equals 18 residues. V was clipped by 2 bases and J by 6 bases; unmatched bases: 9. DNA of the CDR3: TGTGCCAGCAGCCAAATACTTCCCGGGACTAGCGGGAGAAACATTCAGTACTTC. It encodes CASSQILPGTSGRNIQYF.

This clonotype showed up just a few times. The V call is TRBV10-3, the J call TRBJ2-2; 13 bases are a match to TRBD2. This CDR3 region has 16 residues. CDR1 is ENHRY and CDR2 is SYGVKD in the germline V gene. V dropped 6 bases and J dropped 7; count of bases not matched to a gene: 8. The CDR3 protein is CAIRRAGTSGIGELFF. In DNA form, the CDR3 reads TGTGCCATCAGGCGGGCCGGGACTAGCGGGATCGGGGAGCTGTTTTTT.

The rearrangement uses TRBV6-1 and TRBJ2-1; TRBD1 agrees at 8 bases. CDR3 length: 14 amino acids. Trimming took 2 bases from V and 15 from J; bases not matched to a gene: 12. Per germline, CDR1 MNHNS and CDR2 SASEGT. CDR3 nucleotide sequence: TGTGCCAGCAGTGAAAGGGGAAGAGACAGGGGTGGGTTCTTC. Its translation: CASSERGRDRGGFF.

Ten or more counts support this clonotype. The chain links TRBV7-2 to TRBJ1-6, with D possibly TRBD1 on 6 matching bases. Germline V lookup: CDR1 SGHTA, CDR2 FQGNSA. Trimming took 5 bases from V and 6 from J, leaving 17 bases between them. The CDR3 loop spans 16 amino acids. In DNA, the CDR3 is TGTGCCAGCAGCCCCGGACAGCGCCTTCTTAATTCACCCCTCCACTTT. This encodes CASSPGQRLLNSPLHF.

This clonotype showed up just a few times. V gene TRBV28 combines with J gene TRBJ1-6; D remains unclear. Trimming shortened V by 5 bases and J by 9 bases, and 17 bases separated the two germline ends. Germline-derived CDR1 and CDR2 are MDHEN and SYDVKM. The CDR3 extends over 15 amino acids. CDR3 loop: CASSLSRPLGSPLHF. CDR3 bases: TGTGCCAGCAGTCTTTCCCGGCCATTGGGTTCACCCCTCCACTTT.

Many counts were recorded for this clonotype. The chain combines TRBV5-1 with TRBJ2-2, with no clear D. CDR3 length: 16 amino acids. The germline gives CDR1 SGHRS, CDR2 YFSETQ. Trimming stripped 2 bases from V and 0 bases from J, with 11 bases between. The CDR3 protein is CASSLNGGTNTGELFF. The DNA of the CDR3 is TGCGCCAGCAGCTTAAACGGCGGAACGAACACCGGGGAGCTGTTTTTT.

This clonotype was observed many times. The rearrangement joins TRBV7-8 to TRBJ1-6, with D possibly TRBD1 on 5 matching bases. The CDR3 extends over 15 amino acids. Germline CDR1 SGHVS, CDR2 FQNEAQ. The V end was cut by 1 base, the J end by 9 bases, with 13 bases between. CDR3 sequence (DNA): TGTGCCAGCAGCTTAGGGGTCCAGGGCGCTTCACCCCTCCACTTT. Translated, it gives CASSLGVQGASPLHF.

This clonotype was recorded many times. The chain couples TRBV29-1 to TRBJ2-1; no reliable D call. This CDR3 is built from 15 residues. Germline V lookup: CDR1 SQVTM, CDR2 ANQGSEA. V lost 5 bases and J 5 bases, leaving 19 bases between the germline ends. The CDR3 coding sequence is TGCAGCGTTAGGTTGACCATCAGATACGACAATGAGCAGTTCTTC. The encoded protein is CSVRLTIRYDNEQFF.